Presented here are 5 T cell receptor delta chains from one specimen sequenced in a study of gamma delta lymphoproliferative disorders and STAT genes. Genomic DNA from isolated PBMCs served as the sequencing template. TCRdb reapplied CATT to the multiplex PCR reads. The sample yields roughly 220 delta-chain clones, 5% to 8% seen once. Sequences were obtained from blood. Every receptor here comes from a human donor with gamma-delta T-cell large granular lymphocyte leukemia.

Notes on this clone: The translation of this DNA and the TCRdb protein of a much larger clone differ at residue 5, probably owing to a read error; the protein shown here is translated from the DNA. CDR3: CALGGLAPTVNHWETYTDKLIF. The CDR3 DNA sequence: TGTGCTCTTGGGGGACTGGCTCCTACAGTGAATCACTGGGAAACTTACACCGATAAACTCATCTTT. The chain employs TRDV1 and TRDJ1, with D perhaps being TRDD2 or TRDD3 (6 bases each). CDR1 is TSWWSYY and CDR2 is QGS in the germline V gene. The CDR3 has 22 amino acids. Trimming shortened V by 4 bases and J by 0 bases, and 33 bases separated the two germline ends.

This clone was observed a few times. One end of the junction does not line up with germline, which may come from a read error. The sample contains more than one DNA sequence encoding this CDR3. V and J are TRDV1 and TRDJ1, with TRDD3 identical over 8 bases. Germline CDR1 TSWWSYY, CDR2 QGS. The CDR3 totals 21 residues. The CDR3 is CALGETPSWWGIDGWADKLIF. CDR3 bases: TGTGCTCTTGGGGAGACTCCTAGTTGGTGGGGGATTGACGGCTGGGCCGATAAACTCATCTTC.

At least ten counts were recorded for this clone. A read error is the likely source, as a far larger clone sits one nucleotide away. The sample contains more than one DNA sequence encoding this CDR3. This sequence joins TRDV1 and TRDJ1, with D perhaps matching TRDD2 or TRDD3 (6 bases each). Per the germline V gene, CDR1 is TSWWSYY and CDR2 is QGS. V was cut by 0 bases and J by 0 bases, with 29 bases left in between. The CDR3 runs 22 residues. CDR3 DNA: TGTGCTCTTGGGGAACTAGCTCCTACAGTGAATCACTGGGAAACTTACACCGATAAACTCATCTTT. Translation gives CALGELAPTVNHWETYTDKLIF.

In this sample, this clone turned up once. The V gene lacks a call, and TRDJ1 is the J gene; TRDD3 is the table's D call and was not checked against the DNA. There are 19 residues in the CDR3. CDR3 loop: CACDTAFAGGQRYTDKLIF. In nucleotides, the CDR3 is TGTGCCTGTGACACAGCATTCGCTGGGGGACAGCGGTACACCGATAAACTCATCTTT.

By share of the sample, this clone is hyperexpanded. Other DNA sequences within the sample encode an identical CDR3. Here the CDR3 reads CALGERGLLRGGYPKLIF. In DNA form, the CDR3 reads TGTGCTCTTGGGGAACGGGGGCTCCTACGCGGGGGATACCCTAAACTCATCTTT. This rearrangement joins TRDV1 to TRDJ1, with TRDD3 matching over 9 bases. V lost 1 base and J lost 7; bases outside the gene matches: 16. This CDR3 comprises 18 residues. Germline V gene data show CDR1 as TSWWSYY and CDR2 as QGS.